The clone carrying this TCR beta chain occurred a few times. The antigen is unknown. Libraries were prepared by immunoSEQ multiplex PCR; TCRdb keeps only in-frame clonotypes and omits some of them. The sample has about half a million clones, approximately 80% seen once. This entry is derived from a study of shared clonotypes between healthy human individuals. Study outcomes and limitations: Few donors limited the genetic and exposure-history diversity represented.

The sequenced material came from PBMCs. The sequence was obtained from a woman aged 40 to 50 in good health. Some clones in this sample may be carry-over from other donors' samples.

The CDR3 coding sequence is TGTGCCATCAGTGAGGGGGGCCCCGGCACAGATACGCAGTATTTT. Residues: CAISEGGPGTDTQYF. The genes are TRBV10-3 and TRBJ2-3, with D possibly TRBD1 on 6 matching bases. The CDR3 sequence is 15 residues long. The germline V gene encodes CDR1 ENHRY and CDR2 SYGVKD. Trimming took off 2 bases at V and 1 base at J, with 10 bases between the two ends.